The sequence of this TCR beta chain was determined in a study of response to subunit inactivated influenza vaccine. This clonotype has a handful of counts. CDR3 length: 14 residues. Per germline, CDR1 SGHRS and CDR2 YFSETQ. V dropped 1 base and J dropped 4 bases, with 12 bases sitting between them. TCRdb reprocessed the RT-PCR reads via MiXCR and lists one record per CDR3 protein. The repertoire holds 590,000 or so distinct CDR3 sequences, with 13% to 15% as singletons. The chain is built from TRBV5-1 and TRBJ2-7; tentatively, D is TRBD1 (5 bases). The receptor was isolated from a man between 45 and 60 years old who received an inactivated influenza vaccine. The sample consisted of PBMCs from blood, taken around two weeks before vaccination. The CDR3 region has the DNA TGCGCCAGCAGCTTGTACGGCAGGGAATACGAGCAGTACTTC. This codes for CASSLYGREYEQYF.